Given below is one T cell receptor (beta chain) in context. Its antigen is unidentified. Assay: immunoSEQ multiplex PCR; the TCRdb copy retains only in-frame clones and omits some. The data show 200,000 or so clones, with approximately 84% seen just once and around 7% held by the top ten. The entry originates in a study of cytomegalovirus exposure and HLA in healthy donors. About the study: The same platform was used for the 110 or so validation repertoires as for the 666 first-cohort repertoires, as reported in a later analysis. General study results and limits: Researchers counted around 170 TCR beta chains as cytomegalovirus-associated. Some public TCRs appeared in many individuals, while most sequences were rare. That first-cohort TCR clusters tended to co-occur in the approximately 120 validation repertoires was found in a later analysis.

This TCR derives from a man younger than 35 in good health and CMV-seropositive. Material for sequencing was PBMCs.

CDR3 protein: CASSLAEGPQETQYF. As DNA, the CDR3 is TGTGCCAGCAGCTTAGCGGAGGGGCCCCAAGAGACCCAGTACTTC. The V call is TRBV7-2, the J call TRBJ2-5; D possibly corresponds to TRBD2 (6 bases). The CDR3 extends over 15 amino acids. Looked up from germline, CDR1 is SGHTA and CDR2 is FQGNSA. V gave up 0 bases and J gave up 1 base, with 9 bases separating them. Full variable domain (missing parts from reference TRBV7-2 and TRBJ2-5): GAGVSQSPSNKVTEKGKDVELRCDPISGHTALYWYRQSLGQGLEFLIYFQGNSAPDKSGLPSDRFSAERTGGSVSTLTIQRTQQEDSAVYLCASSLAEGPQETQYFGPGTRLLVL.